Listed below are T cell receptor beta chains from one sample, sequenced in a study of CD8 T cells in ankylosing spondylitis. TCRdb re-called the 5' RACE reads with MiXCR, one entry per CDR3 protein. The sample holds nearly 25,000 distinct CDR3 sequences; about a sixth are singletons and the top ten take around 28%. Sequencing was performed on blood. The receptors originated from a male donor with ankylosing spondylitis or in good health (not recorded which). The CDR3 runs from the conserved cysteine through the conserved F or W. D genes are given only for firm matches. Clone size is shown for a subset of rows, as once, few, many or a class of expanded clone.

TRBJ2-2,TRBV6-5,many,-,CASGGESDGELFF,TGTGCCTCAGGGGGGGAGAGTGACGGGGAGCTGTTTTTT
TRBJ2-2,TRBV5-1,few,TRBD1,CASSLITGDTGELFF,TGCGCCAGCAGCTTGATAACAGGGGACACCGGGGAGCTGTTTTTT
TRBJ1-1,TRBV7-2,few,-,CASSSRGGTEAFF,TGTGCCAGCAGCTCAAGGGGAGGCACTGAAGCTTTCTTT
TRBJ2-1,TRBV10-3,-,-,CAITGSHNEQFF,TGTGCCATCACGGGGAGCCACAATGAGCAGTTCTTC
TRBJ2-3,TRBV5-1,few,TRBD1,CASSVDRGEDTQYF,TGCGCCAGCAGCGTTGACAGGGGGGAAGATACGCAGTATTTT
TRBJ2-6,TRBV5-1,few,-,CASRAQNAGANVLTF,TGCGCCAGCAGGGCCCAGAATGCTGGGGCCAACGTCCTGACTTTC
TRBJ2-1,TRBV7-2,many,TRBD2,CASSLSSGDNEQFF,TGTGCCAGCAGCTTAAGTAGCGGGGACAATGAGCAGTTCTTC
TRBJ2-3,TRBV7-9,many,-,CASSPPGTDTQYF,TGTGCCAGCAGCCCACCTGGGACAGATACGCAGTATTTT
TRBJ1-6,TRBV7-2,many,-,CASSLFADNSPLHF,TGTGCCAGCAGCTTATTTGCAGACAATTCACCCCTCCACTTT
TRBJ2-3,TRBV6-2/TRBV6-3,few,TRBD2,CASRSSGSTDTQYF,TGTGCCAGCCGATCTAGCGGAAGCACAGATACGCAGTATTTT
TRBJ1-1,TRBV29-1,-,-,CSVTTGRGTEAFF,TGCAGCGTCACGACAGGTCGGGGCACTGAAGCTTTCTTT
TRBJ1-5,TRBV20-1,few,-,CSATVGNQPQHF,TGCAGTGCGACGGTGGGCAATCAGCCCCAGCATTTT
TRBJ2-1,TRBV5-1,few,-,CASSFGNEQFF,TGCGCCAGCAGCTTCGGCAATGAGCAGTTCTTC
TRBJ2-3,TRBV29-1,-,-,CSVETPTDTQYF,TGCAGCGTTGAGACCCCCACAGATACGCAGTATTTT
TRBJ2-5,TRBV28,few,-,CASLPEGTKETQYF,TGTGCCAGCTTGCCCGAGGGGACCAAAGAGACCCAGTACTTC
TRBJ2-4,TRBV4-1,many,TRBD1,CASSQDSQGANIQYF,TGCGCCAGCAGCCAAGATTCACAGGGGGCGAACATTCAGTACTTC
TRBJ2-1,TRBV4-1,once,-,CASADENNEQFF,TGCGCCAGTGCTGATGAAAACAATGAGCAGTTCTTC
TRBJ1-1,TRBV6-2/TRBV6-3,-,-,CASSWDLSRGSTEAFF,TGTGCCAGCAGTTGGGACCTGAGCAGGGGTAGCACTGAAGCTTTCTTT
TRBJ2-2,TRBV7-2,few,-,CASSFTTAGGELFF,TGTGCCAGCAGCTTCACGACCGCCGGCGGGGAGCTGTTTTTT
TRBJ1-5,TRBV5-1,few,-,CASSLSGNPNQPQHF,TGCGCCAGCAGCCTGTCCGGGAACCCCAATCAGCCCCAGCATTTT
TRBJ2-1,TRBV4-3,many,-,CASSQDPDRYNEQFF,TGCGCCAGCAGCCAAGACCCTGACAGATACAATGAGCAGTTCTTC
TRBJ2-3,TRBV27,few,-,CASSRFFVGVGSDTQYF,TGTGCCAGCAGCCGATTTTTTGTTGGAGTAGGATCAGATACGCAGTATTTT
TRBJ1-1,TRBV7-9,-,TRBD1,CASSLVLTGQGADTEAFF,TGTGCCAGCAGCTTAGTCCTGACGGGACAGGGGGCGGACACTGAAGCTTTCTTT
TRBJ2-5,TRBV29-1,many,-,CSVDRGLSETQYF,TGCAGCGTTGACAGGGGTTTATCGGAGACCCAGTACTTC
TRBJ2-2,TRBV4-1,many,TRBD2,CASSQGGLAGVGTGELFF,TGCGCCAGCAGCCAGGGTGGGCTAGCGGGAGTAGGCACCGGGGAGCTGTTTTTT
TRBJ2-1,TRBV15,many,-,CATSRHPGDNEQFF,TGTGCCACCAGCAGACATCCCGGAGACAATGAGCAGTTCTTC
TRBJ1-1,TRBV7-2,many,-,CASSPARGGTEAFF,TGTGCCAGCAGCCCGGCCCGGGGAGGAACTGAAGCTTTCTTT
TRBJ2-2,TRBV21-1,few,-,CASSKHKKGGQASGNTGELFF,TGTGCCAGCAGCAAACACAAAAAAGGGGGACAGGCCAGCGGTAACACCGGGGAGCTGTTTTTT
TRBJ2-7,TRBV7-2,-,-,CASSLADYSYEQYF,TGTGCCAGCAGCTTAGCAGACTACTCCTACGAGCAGTACTTC
TRBJ2-7,TRBV12-3/TRBV12-4,many,-,CASSYAGYASEQYF,TGTGCCAGCAGCTACGCGGGGTATGCGAGCGAGCAGTACTTC
TRBJ2-7,TRBV29-1,many,TRBD1,CSARQGPYEQYF,TGCAGCGCAAGACAGGGACCCTACGAGCAGTACTTC
TRBJ2-3,TRBV28,-,-,CASSLEADTDTQYF,TGTGCCAGCAGTTTAGAAGCGGACACAGATACGCAGTATTTT
TRBJ2-3,TRBV20-1,-,TRBD1,CSASSGTGSGDTQYF,TGCAGTGCTAGTTCAGGGACAGGGTCCGGGGATACGCAGTATTTT
TRBJ2-1,TRBV27,-,TRBD2,CASSLSPSGTYNEQFF,TGTGCCAGCAGTTTATCCCCTAGCGGGACCTACAATGAGCAGTTCTTC
TRBJ2-2,TRBV10-3,-,-,CAISVKAAGELFF,TGTGCCATCAGTGTCAAAGCGGCCGGGGAGCTGTTTTTT
TRBJ2-3,TRBV29-1,-,-,CSFEADTQYF,TGCAGCTTCGAGGCAGATACGCAGTATTTT
TRBJ2-2,TRBV20-1,-,-,CGGGSSNTGELFF,TGCGGGGGGGGCAGCTCGAACACCGGGGAGCTGTTTTTT
TRBJ2-2,TRBV29-1,few,TRBD2,CSVLGLAGANTGELFF,TGCAGCGTTTTGGGACTAGCGGGAGCGAACACCGGGGAGCTGTTTTTT
TRBJ1-1,TRBV10-3,-,-,CAISDTNTEAFF,TGTGCCATCAGTGACACGAACACTGAAGCTTTCTTT
TRBJ2-3,TRBV7-2,many,TRBD2,CASSLGGLATDTQYF,TGTGCCAGCAGCTTAGGGGGACTAGCAACAGATACGCAGTATTTT
TRBJ1-1,TRBV12-3/TRBV12-4,-,-,CASSSILYNRVAREAFF,TGTGCCAGCAGTTCAATACTATATAACAGGGTTGCTCGTGAAGCTTTCTTT
TRBJ1-1,TRBV12-3/TRBV12-4,many,-,CASSRRDPGATEAFF,TGTGCCAGCAGTCGCCGGGACCCTGGGGCCACTGAAGCTTTCTTT
TRBJ2-2,TRBV6-2/TRBV6-3,few,-,CASTIGVGELFF,TGTGCCAGCACTATAGGTGTCGGGGAGCTGTTTTTT
TRBJ2-1,TRBV15,many,-,CATSRLAGEQFF,TGTGCCACCAGCCGCCTCGCTGGTGAGCAGTTCTTC
TRBJ1-1,TRBV7-2,-,TRBD1,CASSLQTGAVAEAFF,TGTGCCAGCAGCTTACAGACAGGGGCTGTCGCTGAAGCTTTCTTT
TRBJ1-5,TRBV5-5,-,TRBD1,CASSLGQGAFSNQPQHF,TGTGCCAGCAGCTTGGGACAGGGGGCGTTTAGCAATCAGCCCCAGCATTTT
TRBJ2-4,TRBV14,many,TRBD1,CASSRGQGASKNIQYF,TGTGCCAGCAGCCGAGGACAGGGGGCTTCCAAAAACATTCAGTACTTC
TRBJ2-6,TRBV20-1,many,-,CSARDDGANVLTF,TGCAGTGCCCGTGACGATGGGGCCAACGTCCTGACTTTC
TRBJ2-1,TRBV30,-,TRBD1,CAWSGDRGYNEQFF,TGTGCCTGGAGCGGGGACAGGGGTTACAATGAGCAGTTCTTC
TRBJ1-1,TRBV20-1,few,TRBD1,CSVRRGLGNTEAFF,TGCAGTGTTAGAAGGGGGCTGGGGAACACTGAAGCTTTCTTT
TRBJ2-7,TRBV12-3/TRBV12-4,few,-,CASSLGGNSYEQYF,TGTGCCAGCAGTTTAGGGGGAAACTCCTACGAGCAGTACTTC
TRBJ2-3,TRBV20-1,many,-,CSARGQGGSADTQYF,TGCAGTGCTAGGGGACAAGGAGGTAGCGCAGATACGCAGTATTTT
TRBJ2-7,TRBV12-3/TRBV12-4,-,-,CASSLTRNEQYF,TGTGCCAGCAGCCTCACTAGAAACGAGCAGTACTTC
TRBJ2-2,TRBV5-1,-,-,CASSSKRGELFF,TGCGCCAGCAGCTCCAAAAGGGGGGAGCTGTTTTTT
TRBJ2-1,TRBV3-1,few,-,CASSHSYNEQFF,TGTGCCAGCAGCCACTCCTACAATGAGCAGTTCTTC
TRBJ2-2,TRBV29-1,few,-,CSARQSNTGELFF,TGCAGCGCTAGACAGTCAAACACCGGGGAGCTGTTTTTT
TRBJ2-3,TRBV7-2,-,-,CASSLAPIDTDTQYF,TGTGCCAGCAGCTTAGCCCCGATCGACACAGATACGCAGTATTTT
TRBJ2-7,TRBV18,many,TRBD1,CASSLRDRGYEQYF,TGTGCCAGCTCACTCCGGGACAGGGGTTACGAGCAGTACTTC
TRBJ2-3,TRBV29-1,-,TRBD2,CSVGGSGSTDTQYF,TGCAGCGTCGGGGGGAGCGGTAGCACAGATACGCAGTATTTT
TRBJ2-2,TRBV5-1,many,-,CASSLEVGFTGELFF,TGCGCCAGCAGCTTGGAGGTCGGGTTCACCGGGGAGCTGTTTTTT